This TCR beta chain was recovered during a study of control samples from healthy donors and cancer patients. Sequencing used immunoSEQ multiplex PCR; TCRdb keeps in-frame clones, though not all of them. The sample shows about 75,000 clones, roughly 92% of them seen only once. The CDR3 runs to 16 residues. V was cut by 1 base and J by 3 bases, with 13 bases left in between. Germline lookup yields CDR1 SGHVS and CDR2 FQNEAQ. The sequence was collected from a woman in her 40s in good health. This rearrangement joins TRBV7-8 to TRBJ1-3; tentative D call: TRBD1 (6 bases). The sequenced sample was blood. In nucleotides, the CDR3 is TGTGCCAGCAGCTTAGTCCGGGGGCGTCATGGAAACACCATATATTTT. It is translated as CASSLVRGRHGNTIYF.